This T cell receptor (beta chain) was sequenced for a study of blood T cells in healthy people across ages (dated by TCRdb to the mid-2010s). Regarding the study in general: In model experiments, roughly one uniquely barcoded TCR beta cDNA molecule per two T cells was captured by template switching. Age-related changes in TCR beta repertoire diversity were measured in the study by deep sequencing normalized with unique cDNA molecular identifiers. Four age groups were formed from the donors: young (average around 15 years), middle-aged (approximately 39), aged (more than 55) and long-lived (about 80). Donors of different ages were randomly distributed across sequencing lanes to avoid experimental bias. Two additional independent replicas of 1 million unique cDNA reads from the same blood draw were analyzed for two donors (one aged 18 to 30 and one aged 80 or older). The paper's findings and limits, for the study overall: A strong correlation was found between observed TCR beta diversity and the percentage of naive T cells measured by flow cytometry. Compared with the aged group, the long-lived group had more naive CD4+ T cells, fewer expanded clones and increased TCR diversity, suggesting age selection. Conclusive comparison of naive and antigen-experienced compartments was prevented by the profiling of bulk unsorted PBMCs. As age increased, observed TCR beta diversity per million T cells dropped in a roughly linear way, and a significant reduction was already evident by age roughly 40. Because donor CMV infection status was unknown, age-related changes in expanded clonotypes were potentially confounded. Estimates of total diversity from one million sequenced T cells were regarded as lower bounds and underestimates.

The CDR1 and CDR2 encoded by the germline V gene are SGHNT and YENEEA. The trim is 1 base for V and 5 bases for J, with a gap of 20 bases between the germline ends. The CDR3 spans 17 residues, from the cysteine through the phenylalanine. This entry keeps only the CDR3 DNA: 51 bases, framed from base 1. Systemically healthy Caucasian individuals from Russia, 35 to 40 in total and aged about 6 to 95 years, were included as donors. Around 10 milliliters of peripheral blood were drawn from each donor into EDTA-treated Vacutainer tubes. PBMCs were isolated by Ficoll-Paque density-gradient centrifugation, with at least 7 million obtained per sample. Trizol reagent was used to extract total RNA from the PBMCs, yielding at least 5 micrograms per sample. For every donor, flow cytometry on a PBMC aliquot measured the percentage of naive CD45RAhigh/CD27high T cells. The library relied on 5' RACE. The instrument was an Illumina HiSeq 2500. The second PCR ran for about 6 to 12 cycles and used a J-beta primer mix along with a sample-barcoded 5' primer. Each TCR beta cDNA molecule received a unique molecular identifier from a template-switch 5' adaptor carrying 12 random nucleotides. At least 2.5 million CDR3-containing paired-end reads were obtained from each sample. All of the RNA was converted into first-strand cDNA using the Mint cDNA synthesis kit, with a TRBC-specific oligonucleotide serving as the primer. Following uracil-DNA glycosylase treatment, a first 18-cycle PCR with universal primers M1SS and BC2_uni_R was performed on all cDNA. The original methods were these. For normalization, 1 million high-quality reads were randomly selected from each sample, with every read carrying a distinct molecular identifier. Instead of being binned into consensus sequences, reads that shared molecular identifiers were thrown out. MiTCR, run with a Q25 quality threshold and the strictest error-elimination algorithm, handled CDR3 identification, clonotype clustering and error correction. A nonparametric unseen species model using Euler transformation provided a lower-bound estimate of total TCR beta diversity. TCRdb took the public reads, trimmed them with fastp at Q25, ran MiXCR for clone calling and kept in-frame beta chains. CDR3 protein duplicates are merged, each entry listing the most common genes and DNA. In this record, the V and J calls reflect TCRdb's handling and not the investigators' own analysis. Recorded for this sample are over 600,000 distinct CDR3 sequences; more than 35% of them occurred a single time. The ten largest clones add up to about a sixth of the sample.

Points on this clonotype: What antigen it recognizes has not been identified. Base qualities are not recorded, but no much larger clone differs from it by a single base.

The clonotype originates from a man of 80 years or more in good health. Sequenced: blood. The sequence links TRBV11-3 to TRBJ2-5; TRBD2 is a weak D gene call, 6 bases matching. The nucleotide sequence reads TGTGCCAGCAGCTTAGGACTGAGGGACTTGTGGGCGGAGACCCAGTACTTC. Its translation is CASSLGLRDLWAETQYF.